These 30 T cell receptor beta chains were all obtained from the same sample, sequenced in a study of blood T cell repertoires in COVID-19. Generated by immunoSEQ multiplex PCR, the TCRdb table keeps only in-frame clones and is missing some. This sample has fewer than 500,000 clones, with approximately 90% found just once. The sequenced material came from PBMCs or T cells enriched from blood (not recorded which). The source of these receptors is a woman between 18 and 29 years old who had recovered from COVID-19.

The chain employs TRBV11-3 and TRBJ2-3; TRBD2 matches at 11 bases. V dropped 5 bases and J dropped 1; count of bases not matched to a gene: 2. Germline V gene sequence: CDR1 SGHNT, CDR2 YENEEA. The CDR3 loop spans 15 amino acids. CDR3 protein: CASSPGLAGTDTQYF. In DNA form, the CDR3 reads TGTGCCAGCAGCCCGGGACTAGCGGGCACAGATACGCAGTATTTT.

The table lists this clone with a count of one. The rearrangement links TRBV5-5 to TRBJ2-4; 9 bases map to TRBD1. Trimming at V came to 5 bases and at J to 1 base, leaving 4 bases not matched to a gene. The CDR3 totals 15 residues. Per the germline V gene, CDR1 is SGHKS and CDR2 is YYEKEE (reference sequence). The CDR3 region is CASSLGQGAKNIQYF. In DNA form, the CDR3 reads TGTGCCAGCAGTCTGGGACAGGGCGCCAAAAACATTCAGTACTTC. Supplemented by reference TRBV5-5 and TRBJ2-4, the full variable domain reads DAGVTQSPTHLIKTRGQQVTLRCSPISGHKSVSWYQQVLGQGPQFIFQYYEKEERGRGNFPDRFSARQFPNYSSELNVNALLLGDSALYLCASSLGQGAKNIQYFGAGTRLSVL.

The table lists this clone with a few counts. V usage is TRBV27 and J usage is TRBJ2-3, with D possibly being TRBD2 (7 bases). Germline loops: CDR1 MNHEY, CDR2 SMNVEV (reference sequence). The V end lost 6 bases, the J end lost 5 bases, and 27 bases lay between the germline ends. The CDR3 is 18 amino acids. CDR3 nucleotides: TGTGCCAGCAGATTCCAGTTAACGGGGGGCCCGCCCAGAGATACGCAGTATTTT. Protein sequence: CASRFQLTGGPPRDTQYF.

The chain carries TRBV10-2 and TRBJ1-6; no firm D call. The germline CDR1 and CDR2 sequences are WSHSY and SAAADI. V lost 0 bases and J 13 bases, leaving 10 bases between the germline ends. The CDR3 is 13 amino acids. The CDR3 is CASSESQGRPLHF. CDR3 DNA: TGCGCCAGCAGTGAGTCTCAAGGGAGGCCCCTCCACTTT.

This rearrangement joins TRBV4-1 to TRBJ2-4; D is undetermined. The V and J ends lost 1 base and 0 bases respectively, with 10 bases between them. CDR1 is MGHRA, CDR2 YSYEKL, per germline. This CDR3 region has 16 residues. The CDR3 DNA follows: TGCGCCAGCAGCCAAGTAAACACCTTAGCCAAAAACATTCAGTACTTC. It is translated as CASSQVNTLAKNIQYF.

The V and J genes are TRBV15 and TRBJ1-2; perhaps TRBD1 as D (6 bases). The germline CDR1 and CDR2 sequences are LNHNV and YYDKDF (reference sequence). Trimming removed 0 bases at V and 3 bases at J, with 17 bases between. CDR3 length: 17 residues. In nucleotides, the CDR3 is TGTGCCACCAGCAGAGATCGGGGCAGGGGCCTTTACTATGGCTACACCTTC. This gives the protein CATSRDRGRGLYYGYTF.

This chain connects TRBV4-1 to TRBJ2-1; 9 nucleotides align to TRBD2. Germline CDR1 reads MGHRA; CDR2 reads YSYEKL. Trimming removed 5 bases from V and 0 bases from J; junction bases left unmatched: 5. This CDR3 contains 16 residues. CDR3 amino acids: CASSAGGASSYNEQFF. The CDR3 DNA is TGCGCCAGCAGCGCGGGAGGGGCTAGCTCCTACAATGAGCAGTTCTTC.

CDR3: CASSLEAGALGNSPLHF. The CDR3 DNA reads as TGTGCCAGCAGCTTAGAGGCGGGGGCGCTGGGTAATTCACCCCTCCACTTT. The J gene is TRBJ1-6, the V gene TRBV5-4; weak D call: TRBD1 (6 bases). This CDR3 comprises 17 residues. Trimming removed 2 bases from V and 6 bases from J, with 18 bases in between. Per the germline V gene, CDR1 is SGHNT and CDR2 is YYREEE (reference sequence).

This chain connects TRBV6-4 to TRBJ1-1; weak D call: TRBD1 (6 bases). CDR1 and CDR2 from the germline V gene are MRHNA and SNTAGT. Trimming left V 6 bases short and J 7 bases short, with 18 bases between. The CDR3 is made up of 14 amino acids. CDR3 nucleotides: TGTGCCAGCAGCCTTACCGATGGACAGAGTGAAGCTTTCTTT. Protein sequence: CASSLTDGQSEAFF.

The V and J genes are TRBV2 and TRBJ2-3; 7 bases fit TRBD2. CDR1 is SNHLY, CDR2 FYNNEI, per germline. The J segment lost 0 bases and the V segment lost 2 bases, leaving 2 bases of the junction unmatched. CDR3 length: 15 amino acids. The CDR3 DNA follows: TGTGCCAGCAGTGAACGGCGGGGGAGCACAGATACGCAGTATTTT. Residues: CASSERRGSTDTQYF.

The CDR3 nucleotides read TGTGCCAGCAGGGGCAGAGCGAACACTGAAGCTTTCTTT. It encodes CASRGRANTEAFF. The chain carries TRBV27 and TRBJ1-1; D ambiguous. With 6 bases removed from V and 1 base from J, the gap between germline ends came to 9 bases. CDR1 is MNHEY, CDR2 SMNVEV, per germline (reference sequence). The CDR3 sequence is 13 residues long.

The chain uses TRBV5-1 and TRBJ1-2; 10 nucleotides match TRBD1. The germline gives CDR1 SGHRS, CDR2 YFSETQ. Trimming took 4 bases from V and 6 from J; bases not matched to a gene: 12. The CDR3 is 16 amino acids. CDR3 protein: CASSMAGTGVRHGYTF. The CDR3 DNA is TGCGCCAGCAGCATGGCCGGGACAGGGGTCCGACATGGCTACACCTTC.

The V call is TRBV6-5, the J call TRBJ1-5; 10 bases align to TRBD1. This CDR3 has 16 amino acids. The germline V gene has CDR1 MNHEY and CDR2 SVGAGI. Losses at the gene ends were 4 bases for V and 3 bases for J; bases not matched to a gene: 6. CDR3 nucleotides: TGTGCCAGCAGTTCCTCCGGGACAGGGGACAATCAGCCCCAGCATTTT. It codes for CASSSSGTGDNQPQHF.

This chain joins TRBV7-9 and TRBJ2-5, with D possibly matching TRBD1 (5 bases). Trimming removed 5 bases from V and 5 bases from J, with 15 bases in between. CDR3 length: 14 amino acids. Germline V gene sequence: CDR1 SEHNR, CDR2 FQNEAQ (reference sequence). The CDR3 reads CASSPRQTVETQYF. The CDR3 DNA is TGTGCCAGCAGCCCGAGACAGACCGTGGAGACCCAGTACTTC.

The rearrangement links TRBV29-1 to TRBJ2-2; tentative D call: TRBD1 (6 bases). Trimming shortened V by 6 bases and J by 2 bases, and 10 bases separated the two germline ends. This CDR3 contains 13 residues. CDR1 and CDR2 (germline): SQVTM, ANQGSEA. The CDR3: CSVLRGNTGELFF. CDR3 coding DNA: TGCAGCGTCCTCAGGGGTAACACCGGGGAGCTGTTTTTT.

The genes are TRBV10-3 and TRBJ1-2; D ambiguous. The CDR3 runs 13 residues. Trimming stripped 4 bases from V and 3 bases from J, with 9 bases between. Looked up from germline, CDR1 is ENHRY and CDR2 is SYGVKD. For the CDR3, the DNA is TGTGCCATCAGTGGTCGGGGTCACTATGGCTACACCTTC. Translation: CAISGRGHYGYTF.

The J gene is TRBJ2-2, the V gene TRBV7-2, with 7 bases fitting TRBD2. This CDR3 is 18 amino acids long. Germline values: CDR1 SGHTA, CDR2 FQGNSA. J gave up 2 bases and V 1 base, and 10 bases lay outside the gene matches. CDR3 nucleotides: TGTGCCAGCAGCTTAGGGCCCGGGGCGGGGGTTAACACCGGGGAGCTGTTTTTT. This sequence encodes CASSLGPGAGVNTGELFF.

This clone was counted a single time. The rearrangement links TRBV11-2 to TRBJ2-3, with D maybe TRBD2 (6 bases). V was shortened by 3 bases and J by 8 bases, with 18 bases between the two germline ends. Per the germline V gene, CDR1 is SGHAT and CDR2 is FQNNGV. This CDR3 has 15 residues. The CDR3 spells CASSFLRRGIGTQYF. CDR3 DNA: TGTGCCAGCAGCTTCCTGAGGCGGGGTATAGGTACGCAGTATTTT.

The rearrangement uses TRBV6-5 and TRBJ1-1; D is ambiguous. The germline V gene encodes CDR1 MNHEY and CDR2 SVGAGI. The CDR3 loop spans 13 amino acids. V lost 2 bases and J lost 3, with 7 bases in between. The CDR3: CASSYPGYTEAFF. The CDR3 DNA sequence: TGTGCCAGCAGTTACCCCGGGTACACTGAAGCTTTCTTT.

This clone was recorded once. The CDR3 spells CAWSAPPSTGTPYEQYF. The CDR3, as DNA: TGTGCCTGGAGTGCCCCTCCGTCGACAGGGACACCCTACGAGCAGTACTTC. This chain uses TRBV30 with TRBJ2-7; 7 bases fit TRBD1. The CDR3 has 17 amino acids. From germline, CDR1 is GTSNPN and CDR2 SVGIG (reference sequence). Trimming took 1 base from V and 2 from J; bases not matched to a gene: 14.

The chain employs TRBV28 and TRBJ1-2; 10 nucleotides line up with TRBD1. The CDR3 consists of 14 residues. Germline CDR1 reads MDHEN; CDR2 reads SYDVKM. The J segment lost 8 bases and the V segment lost 6 bases, leaving 9 bases of the junction unmatched. The CDR3 DNA reads as TGTGCCAGCAGCTCCGACAGGGGGCTACGAGGCTACACCTTC. Translated, it gives CASSSDRGLRGYTF.

A word on this clone: In the same sample, other DNA sequences code for this CDR3. The chain couples TRBV5-1 to TRBJ1-1; perhaps TRBD1 as D (5 bases). The length of the CDR3 is 15 residues. The germline V and J ends were trimmed by 4 bases and 1 base, with 14 bases remaining between them. Germline assignment: CDR1 SGHRS and CDR2 YFSETQ. The CDR3 coding sequence is TGCGCCAGCAGCCCGGAGGGGCAGGGGAACACTGAAGCTTTCTTT. It yields the protein CASSPEGQGNTEAFF.

The chain combines TRBV4-2 with TRBJ1-2; TRBD1 agrees at 10 bases. Germline CDR1 and CDR2: LGHNA and YNFKEQ. J gave up 2 bases and V 6 bases, and 9 bases lay outside the gene matches. This CDR3 contains 16 residues. The CDR3 nucleotides read TGTGCCAGCAGACGGGACAGGGGAGTAGCGAACTATGGCTACACCTTC. This codes for CASRRDRGVANYGYTF.

The table lists this clone with a few counts. This sequence joins TRBV18 and TRBJ2-3; TRBD1 might be the D (5 bases). Germline values: CDR1 KGHSH, CDR2 LQKENI. The length of the CDR3 is 17 residues. Trimming left V 3 bases short and J 1 base short, with 17 bases between. CDR3 sequence (DNA): TGTGCCAGCTCACCCCGTATAGGGGCCCCCCGCACAGATACGCAGTATTTT. Translation: CASSPRIGAPRTDTQYF.

V and J are TRBV19 and TRBJ1-4, with D tentatively TRBD1 (5 bases). The V gene lost 5 bases and the J gene lost 11 bases, with 24 bases spanning the gap. CDR3 size: 16 residues. Germline values: CDR1 LNHDA, CDR2 SQIVND (reference sequence). CDR3 residues: CASSPGGDPWTDKLFF. The DNA of the CDR3 is TGTGCCAGTAGTCCTGGGGGGGACCCATGGACCGATAAACTGTTTTTT. Supplemented by reference TRBV19 and TRBJ1-4, the full variable domain reads DGGITQSPKYLFRKEGQNVTLSCEQNLNHDAMYWYRQDPGQGLRLIYYSQIVNDFQKGDIAEGYSVSREKKESFPLTVTSAQKNPTAFYLCASSPGGDPWTDKLFFGSGTQLSVL.

The chain recombines TRBV6-2 or TRBV6-3 with TRBJ1-1; D not resolved. The germline V gene has CDR1 MNHEY and CDR2 SVGEGT. The CDR3 spans 13 residues. V was pared by 3 bases and J by 0 bases, with 5 bases between. This chain's CDR3 is CASSYPVNTEAFF. The CDR3 region has the DNA TGTGCCAGCAGTTATCCCGTGAACACTGAAGCTTTCTTT.

CDR3 coding DNA: TGTGCCAGCAGCCAAGCCGACACTGAAGCTTTCTTT. This translates into CASSQADTEAFF. The rearrangement links TRBV14 to TRBJ1-1, with D hard to call. The germline V gene encodes CDR1 SGHDN and CDR2 FVKESK. V lost 1 base, J lost 3 bases, and 3 bases lay in between. The CDR3 contains 12 residues.

A remark on this clone: Other DNA sequences in this specimen translate into the identical CDR3. The gene calls are TRBV5-1 and TRBJ1-4, with unresolved D. Trimming took 0 bases from V and 8 from J, leaving 8 bases between them. Per the germline V gene, CDR1 is SGHRS and CDR2 is YFSETQ. The CDR3 length is 13 residues. The CDR3 loop is CASSLGTEEKLFF. CDR3 in DNA: TGCGCCAGCAGCTTGGGAACAGAGGAAAAACTGTTTTTT.

The CDR3 spells CASSWGGQGNSPLHF. The CDR3 coding sequence is TGTGCCAGCAGCTGGGGGGGACAGGGGAATTCACCCCTCCACTTT. V is TRBV7-9 and J is TRBJ1-6; 10 bases are a match to TRBD1. V lost 4 bases to trimming and J lost 7 bases; unmatched junction nucleotides: 4. CDR3 size: 15 residues. Germline V gives CDR1 SEHNR, CDR2 FQNEAQ (reference sequence).

The chain recombines TRBV3-1 (or the pseudogene TRBV3-2) with TRBJ1-1; D remains unclear. CDR1 is LGHDT and CDR2 is YNNKEL in the germline V gene (reference sequence). There are 11 residues in the CDR3. V was cut by 3 bases and J by 5 bases, with 4 bases left in between. Here the CDR3 DNA reads TGTGCCAGCAGCCAGAGGACTGAAGCTTTCTTT. Translating it yields CASSQRTEAFF.